The 25 T cell receptor beta chains below all came from one sample that was sequenced in a study of cytomegalovirus exposure and HLA in healthy donors (dated by TCRdb to about 2017). Library creation used the immunoSEQ multiplex PCR assay. In TCRdb, the immuneACCESS table is reduced to in-frame sequences with V and J assigned. These tables do not hold every clone; where another copy was compared, an unresolved V gene accounts for under half, and the others remain unexplained. The sample has around 300,000 clones on record, around 87% of them singletons. The biggest ten clones account for about 1% of the sample. Sequencing input: PBMCs. All receptors derive from a woman aged 25 to 45 in good health and CMV-seropositive.

This sequence joins TRBV15 and TRBJ2-7, with 9 positions matching TRBD2. The V gene's germline CDR1 is LNHNV and CDR2 YYDKDF (reference sequence). The CDR3 length is 16 residues. The V segment lost 1 base and the J segment 0 bases; nucleotides outside the gene matches: 4. The CDR3 sequence is CATSRGSGGSSYEQYF. In DNA form, the CDR3 reads TGTGCCACCAGCAGAGGCAGCGGGGGGTCCTCCTACGAGCAGTACTTC.

CDR3 sequence (DNA): TGCAGGCCTACGGGCTACACCTTC. Amino acid sequence: CRPTGYTF. J is TRBJ1-2 and V is TRBV20-1; D not resolved. The CDR3 sequence is 8 residues long. In germline, CDR1 is DFQATT, CDR2 SNEGSKA (reference sequence).

This chain joins TRBV5-1 and TRBJ2-2; no firm D call. The V gene lost 7 bases and the J gene lost 5 bases, with 18 bases spanning the gap. CDR1 SGHRS and CDR2 YFSETQ come from the germline V gene. The CDR3 spans 15 residues. The CDR3 bases are TGCGCCAGCGCCTACCAGCAAAGTGAGACCGGGGAGCTGTTTTTT. Residues: CASAYQQSETGELFF. Complete variable domain (other parts from reference TRBV5-1 and TRBJ2-2): KAGVTQTPRYLIKTRGQQVTLSCSPISGHRSVSWYQQTPGQGLQFLFEYFSETQRNKGNFPGRFSGRQFSNSRSEMNVSTLELGDSALYLCASAYQQSETGELFFGEGSRLTVL.

The V call is TRBV9, the J call TRBJ2-3, with TRBD2 as a possible D gene (5 bases). V gave up 2 bases and J gave up 0 bases, with 10 bases separating them. The CDR3 runs 15 residues. CDR1 is SGDLS, CDR2 YYNGEE, per germline. The CDR3 protein is CASSVQAASTDTQYF. The CDR3 coding sequence is TGTGCCAGCAGCGTTCAAGCGGCAAGCACAGATACGCAGTATTTT.

The CDR3 loop reads CAWSVWDSGNTIYF. The CDR3, as DNA: TGTGCCTGGAGTGTGTGGGACTCTGGAAACACCATATATTTT. The rearrangement uses TRBV30 and TRBJ1-3, with D unclear. Trimming took off 0 bases at V and 0 bases at J, with 6 bases between the two ends. Per the germline V gene, CDR1 is GTSNPN and CDR2 is SVGIG (reference sequence). CDR3 size: 14 residues.

V is TRBV27 and J is TRBJ2-1; D might be TRBD2 (6 bases). In germline, CDR1 is MNHEY, CDR2 SMNVEV (reference sequence). The CDR3 totals 15 residues. V was shortened by 0 bases and J by 7 bases, with 13 bases between the two germline ends. The DNA of the CDR3 is TGTGCCAGCAGTTTATCGAGAGCGGCGGGAAATGAGCAGTTCTTC. Translating gives CASSLSRAAGNEQFF.

In DNA, the CDR3 is TGTGCCAGCAGTGAGCGGAACGGGGGGCAAGAGACCCAGTACTTC. This translates into CASSERNGGQETQYF. V usage is TRBV2 and J usage is TRBJ2-5; 7 nucleotides agree with TRBD2. The CDR3 loop spans 15 amino acids. V lost 3 bases and J lost 2; bases outside the gene matches: 6. Per germline, CDR1 SNHLY and CDR2 FYNNEI.

V and J are TRBV7-9 and TRBJ2-5; 8 positions match TRBD1. Germline CDR1 is SEHNR and CDR2 is FQNEAQ (reference sequence). Trimming removed 2 bases from V and 5 bases from J; junction bases left unmatched: 4. The CDR3 is made up of 14 amino acids. The CDR3 nucleotides read TGTGCCAGCAGCTTATCAGGGGGCATGGAGACCCAGTACTTC. Translation: CASSLSGGMETQYF.

Note on this clone: In the same sample, other DNA sequences code for this CDR3. This chain links TRBV6-5 with TRBJ2-1; TRBD2 agrees at 13 bases. V gave up 6 bases and J gave up 4 bases; unmatched junction bases: 3. The CDR3 has 15 amino acids. In germline, CDR1 is MNHEY, CDR2 SVGAGI. The CDR3 sequence is CASSRTSGSYNEQFF. The CDR3 DNA is TGTGCCAGCAGCAGGACTAGCGGGAGTTACAATGAGCAGTTCTTC.

This clone has just a few counts. V is TRBV7-9 and J is TRBJ1-2, with 10 bases that match TRBD1. CDR1 and CDR2 (germline): SEHNR, FQNEAQ (reference sequence). The CDR3 is made up of 16 amino acids. The V segment lost 4 bases and the J segment 4 bases; nucleotides outside the gene matches: 9. The CDR3 DNA sequence: TGTGCCAGCAGCTCAGCCGGGACAGGGGACTTCTATGGCTACACCTTC. It translates to CASSSAGTGDFYGYTF.

The chain links TRBV2 to TRBJ1-2; possible D gene TRBD1, 6 bases. Germline V gene sequence: CDR1 SNHLY, CDR2 FYNNEI. Trimming shortened V by 4 bases and J by 0 bases, and 9 bases separated the two germline ends. The CDR3 is 14 residues long. CDR3 bases: TGTGCCAGCAGTGGGAACAGGGCTAACTATGGCTACACCTTC. It translates to CASSGNRANYGYTF. The full variable domain, rest sourced from reference TRBV2 and TRBJ1-2, is EPEVTQTPSHQVTQMGQEVILRCVPISNHLYFYWYRQILGQKVEFLVSFYNNEISEKSEIFDDQFSVERPDGSNFTLKIRSTKLEDSAMYFCASSGNRANYGYTFGSGTRLTVV.

This chain joins TRBV15 and TRBJ1-1; unclear D gene. The CDR3 runs 13 residues. V lost 4 bases and J 5 bases, leaving 11 bases between the germline ends. The germline V gene has CDR1 LNHNV and CDR2 YYDKDF (reference sequence). The CDR3 DNA is TGTGCCACCAGCAATGGTTATAGGACTGAAGCTTTCTTT. Protein sequence: CATSNGYRTEAFF.

The chain joins TRBV4-3 to TRBJ2-6; D uncertain. The CDR3 spans 16 residues. CDR1 is LGHNA, CDR2 YSLEER, per germline. V lost 1 base, J lost 1 base, and 8 bases lay in between. CDR3 DNA sequence: TGCGCCAGCAGCCAAGTCCCCTCTTCTGGGGCCAACGTCCTGACTTTC. It codes for CASSQVPSSGANVLTF.

The chain joins TRBV20-1 to TRBJ2-1; no firm D call. Germline loops: CDR1 DFQATT, CDR2 SNEGSKA (reference sequence). The CDR3 runs 9 residues. The CDR3 DNA sequence: TGCAGGCCCAATCTTGAGCAGTTCTTC. Protein product: CRPNLEQFF.

This rearrangement joins TRBV30 to TRBJ2-7, with TRBD2 matching over 10 bases. This CDR3 contains 14 residues. Germline values: CDR1 GTSNPN, CDR2 SVGIG (reference sequence). V was clipped by 2 bases and J by 6 bases; unmatched bases: 7. The CDR3 sequence: CAWSTLAGVGEQYF. The DNA for the CDR3 is TGTGCCTGGAGTACTCTAGCGGGAGTCGGCGAGCAGTACTTC.

The chain combines TRBV18 with TRBJ2-7; 13 bases match TRBD2. With 4 bases clipped from V and 0 bases from J, the junction kept 9 bases outside the gene matches. Germline V gene sequence: CDR1 KGHSH, CDR2 LQKENI. CDR3 length equals 18 residues. CDR3 sequence: CASSRGTSGVSSSYEQYF. CDR3 coding DNA: TGTGCCAGCTCACGCGGGACTAGCGGGGTTTCGAGCTCCTACGAGCAGTACTTC.

The chain carries TRBV7-3 and TRBJ2-1; 8 bases map to TRBD1. The CDR3 consists of 15 residues. Germline assignment: CDR1 SGHTA and CDR2 FQGTGA. J was trimmed by 8 bases and V by 3 bases; bases with no gene match: 9. In DNA, the CDR3 is TGTGCCAGCAGCTTCGACAGGGGTCGTAGTGATGAGCAGTTCTTC. Amino acids: CASSFDRGRSDEQFF.

The V and J genes are TRBV28 and TRBJ2-2; D uncertain. Trimming took off 3 bases at V and 1 base at J, with 6 bases between the two ends. The CDR3 has 14 amino acids. The germline gives CDR1 MDHEN, CDR2 SYDVKM. In nucleotides, the CDR3 is TGTGCCAGCAGTTTCGGGCAGAACACCGGGGAGCTGTTTTTT. It translates to CASSFGQNTGELFF.

The V and J genes are TRBV1 and TRBJ1-6; the table names TRBD1, a call not compared with the DNA. TRBV1 is recorded as a pseudogene. This CDR3 has 16 amino acids. The CDR3 bases are TGCACCAGCAGCCAAGAGCGACAGCGTGGGGCTTCACCCCTCCACTTT. Amino acid sequence: CTSSQERQRGASPLHF.

The rearrangement joins TRBV7-8 to TRBJ1-1; D gene ambiguous. Germline V gene sequence: CDR1 SGHVS, CDR2 FQNEAQ. Trimming took off 1 base at V and 4 bases at J, with 16 bases between the two ends. The CDR3 is 16 amino acids. The chain's CDR3 is CASSLGGFRRSTEAFF. CDR3 DNA sequence: TGTGCCAGCAGCTTAGGAGGTTTCCGAAGAAGCACTGAAGCTTTCTTT. The full variable domain, in which reference TRBV7-8 and TRBJ1-1 provide the parts outside the CDR3, is GAGVSQSPRYKVAKRGQDVALRCDPISGHVSLFWYQQALGQGPEFLTYFQNEAQLDKSGLPSDRFFAERPEGSVSTLKIQRTQQEDSAVYLCASSLGGFRRSTEAFFGQGTRLTVV.

The chain is built from TRBV2 and TRBJ2-1; TRBD2 might be the D (5 bases). CDR3 length: 17 residues. Germline V gene sequence: CDR1 SNHLY, CDR2 FYNNEI. Trimming removed 6 bases at V and 0 bases at J, with 18 bases between. The CDR3 protein is CASRDLLVPSSYNEQFF. The CDR3 DNA sequence: TGTGCCAGCAGAGATTTACTAGTACCCAGCTCCTACAATGAGCAGTTCTTC.

This clone was detected only once. The chain carries TRBV29-1 and TRBJ2-7; 11 positions match TRBD1. Unmatched junction bases numbered 9, after V lost 8 bases and J lost 6 bases. Germline values: CDR1 SQVTM, CDR2 ANQGSEA. The CDR3 is made up of 13 amino acids. CDR3 in DNA: TGCAGCACAAGGACAGGGGGCACGGGCGAGCAGTACTTC. Translated: CSTRTGGTGEQYF.

Concerning this clone itself: Other DNA sequences in the same sample also yield this CDR3. The chain links TRBV27 to TRBJ1-2, with 8 bases lining up with TRBD1. V lost 5 bases, J lost 4 bases, and 3 bases stayed unmatched. CDR3 length equals 13 residues. The germline CDR1 and CDR2 sequences are MNHEY and SMNVEV (reference sequence). Here the CDR3 DNA reads TGTGCCAGCAGTCTCGGACAGGGCTATGGCTACACCTTC. Translated, it gives CASSLGQGYGYTF.

CDR3 amino acids: CASSYLPSGGSGELFF. Written as DNA, the CDR3 is TGTGCCAGCAGTTACTTGCCTAGCGGGGGGTCCGGGGAGCTGTTTTTT. The chain employs TRBV6-6 and TRBJ2-2, with 11 bases matching TRBD2. V gave up 1 base and J gave up 6 bases; unmatched junction bases: 4. The CDR3 is 16 amino acids. CDR1 and CDR2 (germline): MNHNY, SVGAGI (reference sequence).

This clone was detected only a few times. V gene TRBV29-1 combines with J gene TRBJ1-1; D is ambiguous. The germline gives CDR1 SQVTM, CDR2 ANQGSEA. V was trimmed by 7 bases and J by 2 bases, leaving 8 bases between them. The CDR3 spans 11 residues. The CDR3 spells CSAHTNTEAFF. CDR3 nucleotides: TGCAGCGCCCACACCAACACTGAAGCTTTCTTT. The full variable domain, its missing parts supplied by reference TRBV29-1 and TRBJ1-1, is SAVISQKPSRDICQRGTSLTIQCQVDSQVTMMFWYRQQPGQSLTLIATANQGSEATYESGFVIDKFPISRPNLTFSTLTVSNMSPEDSSIYLCSAHTNTEAFFGQGTRLTVV.